This T cell receptor beta chain was identified in a study of blood T cell repertoires in COVID-19. Study details: Nucleic acid was either cDNA or gDNA, and it came from T cells, B-cell-depleted T cells, or PBMCs.

Germline V gene sequence: CDR1 SGHTA, CDR2 FQGNSA. Losses at the gene ends were 0 bases for V and 5 bases for J; bases not matched to a gene: 6. The CDR3 sequence is 15 residues long. Data came from immunoSEQ multiplex PCR; TCRdb stores just in-frame clones and leaves some out. The sample holds 300,000 to 400,000 clones; approximately 86% are singletons and the top ten take 7% to 7.5%. This clonotype was sampled from a woman aged 60-75 years with COVID-19, enrolled during active disease. The sample taken for sequencing was peripheral blood. The chain is built from TRBV7-2 and TRBJ1-1, with 7 bases aligning to TRBD1. The CDR3 region has the DNA TGTGCCAGCAGCTTAGCCGTCAGGGGGGTAACTGAAGCTTTCTTT. Protein product: CASSLAVRGVTEAFF.